The entry below describes one TCR beta chain. The data were taken from a study of OX40 agonist ivuxolimab in advanced cancers. TCRdb's copy holds only in-frame clones and misses some; the assay was immunoSEQ multiplex PCR. The top ten hold 0.15% to 0.19% of the sample, which has 130,000 or so clones, roughly 95% seen once. Germline CDR1 is SEHNR and CDR2 is FQNEAQ (reference sequence). Trimming shortened V by 6 bases and J by 0 bases, and 9 bases separated the two germline ends. The CDR3 length is 13 residues. The chain joins TRBV7-9 to TRBJ2-7, with no clear D. The TCR sequence derives from an adult with an advanced solid tumor such as melanoma, head and neck, liver or kidney cancer. The material sequenced was CD4+ or CD8+ T cells sorted from blood, taken in a trial of the OX40 agonist ivuxolimab. This chain's CDR3 is CASSIVGSYEQYF. CDR3 nucleotide sequence: TGTGCCAGCAGTATCGTTGGCTCCTACGAGCAGTACTTC.